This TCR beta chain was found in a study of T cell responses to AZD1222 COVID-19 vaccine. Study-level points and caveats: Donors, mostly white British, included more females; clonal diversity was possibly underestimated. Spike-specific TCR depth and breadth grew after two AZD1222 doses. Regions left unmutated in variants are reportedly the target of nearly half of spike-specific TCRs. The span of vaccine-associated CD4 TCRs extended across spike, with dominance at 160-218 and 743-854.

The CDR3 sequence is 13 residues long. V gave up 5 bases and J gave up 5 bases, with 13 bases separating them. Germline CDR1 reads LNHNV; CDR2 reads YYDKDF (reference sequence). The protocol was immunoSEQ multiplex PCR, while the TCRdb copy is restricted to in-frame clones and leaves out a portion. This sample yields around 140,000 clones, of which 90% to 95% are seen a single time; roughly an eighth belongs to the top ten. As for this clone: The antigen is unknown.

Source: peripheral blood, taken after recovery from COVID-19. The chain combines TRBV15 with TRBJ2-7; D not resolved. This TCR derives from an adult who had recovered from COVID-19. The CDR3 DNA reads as TGTGCCACCAGCCTATCCCGCGCCCACGAGCAGTACTTC. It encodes CATSLSRAHEQYF.